The 20 T cell receptor beta chains below come from one sample, sequenced in a study of STAT5B mutations in CD4+ large granular lymphocyte leukemia. Sequencing used immunoSEQ multiplex PCR; TCRdb keeps in-frame clones, though not all of them. In the table there are 5,000 or so clones, about 86% of which are singletons. Material for sequencing was PBMCs. The receptor set was obtained from a man aged 35 to 55 with CD4+ T-cell large granular lymphocyte leukemia.

The gene calls are TRBV5-1 and TRBJ2-7, with D tentatively TRBD2 (6 bases). The germline gives CDR1 SGHRS, CDR2 YFSETQ. The V gene lost 3 bases and the J gene lost 2 bases, with 12 bases spanning the gap. The CDR3 loop spans 14 amino acids. For the CDR3, the DNA is TGCGCCAGCAGCTGGTCCGGGGGACCCTACGAGCAGTACTTC. It is translated as CASSWSGGPYEQYF.

A remark on this clone: The junction shows a germline mismatch at one end, possibly a read error. The genes are TRBV5-1 and TRBJ2-3, with 7 bases fitting TRBD1. This CDR3 contains 14 residues. The germline V gene encodes CDR1 SGHRS and CDR2 YFSETQ. CDR3 DNA: TGCGCCAGCAGTTTGGGACAGCACACAGATACGCAGTATTTT. Translation: CASSLGQHTDTQYF. Based on the CDR3 plus reference TRBV5-1 and TRBJ2-3, the full variable domain is KAGVTQTPRYLIKTRGQQVTLSCSPISGHRSVSWYQQTPGQGLQFLFEYFSETQRNKGNFPGRFSGRQFSNSRSEMNVSTLELGDSALYLCASSLGQHTDTQYFGPGTRLTVL.

This chain joins TRBV11-3 and TRBJ2-5, with TRBD2 matching 10 bases. V lost 4 bases and J lost 4; bases outside the gene matches: 9. In germline, CDR1 is SGHNT, CDR2 YENEEA. This CDR3 spans 16 amino acids. CDR3 amino acids: CASSSLLAGTGETQYF. The CDR3 DNA follows: TGTGCCAGCAGCTCTCTACTAGCGGGAACGGGAGAGACCCAGTACTTC.

This sequence joins TRBV5-1 and TRBJ2-3; TRBD2 agrees at 7 bases. With 1 base clipped from V and 2 bases from J, the junction kept 7 bases outside the gene matches. The germline V gene has CDR1 SGHRS and CDR2 YFSETQ. The CDR3 is 16 amino acids. The CDR3 bases are TGCGCCAGCAGCTTGACAGCGGGGCTTGACACAGATACGCAGTATTTT. Translated, it gives CASSLTAGLDTDTQYF.

This chain links TRBV6-4 with TRBJ2-3, with 7 bases aligning to TRBD2. V was clipped by 5 bases and J by 0 bases; unmatched bases: 14. This CDR3 has 18 amino acids. CDR1 and CDR2 from the germline V gene are MRHNA and SNTAGT. The CDR3, as DNA: TGTGCCAGCAGTATGAGAGGTTCTAGCGGAAGAAGCACAGATACGCAGTATTTT. Translated: CASSMRGSSGRSTDTQYF.

The genes are TRBV6-5 and TRBJ2-3; no clear D. The CDR3 loop spans 16 amino acids. V dropped 0 bases and J dropped 2 bases, with 12 bases sitting between them. From germline, CDR1 is MNHEY and CDR2 SVGAGI. CDR3: CASSYSNPQTTDTQYF. CDR3 nucleotide sequence: TGTGCCAGCAGTTACTCGAATCCACAGACCACAGATACGCAGTATTTT.

This clone was seen a single time. The chain combines TRBV11-3 with TRBJ2-7; TRBD2 matches at 7 bases. The V gene end was trimmed by 0 bases and the J gene end by 2 bases; junction bases not matched to a gene: 1. The CDR3 covers 14 residues. The germline V gene has CDR1 SGHNT and CDR2 YENEEA. For the CDR3, the DNA is TGTGCCAGCAGCTTAGAGGGGGGGGCCTACGAGCAGTACTTC. This sequence encodes CASSLEGGAYEQYF.

The J gene is TRBJ1-2, the V gene TRBV30, with 8 positions matching TRBD1. Germline V CDR1 and CDR2: GTSNPN, SVGIG (reference sequence). The CDR3 contains 13 residues. Losses at the gene ends were 4 bases for V and 4 bases for J; bases not matched to a gene: 5. CDR3 DNA sequence: TGTGCCTGGAAGGTACAGGGGGGCTATGGCTACACCTTC. Amino acid sequence: CAWKVQGGYGYTF.

The V and J genes are TRBV7-9 and TRBJ2-1; 8 positions agree with TRBD2. The CDR3 spans 16 residues. Germline CDR1 reads SEHNR; CDR2 reads FQNEAQ (reference sequence). Trimming removed 1 base from V and 4 bases from J; junction bases left unmatched: 6. The CDR3 here is CASSLGRLAPYNEQFF. CDR3 coding DNA: TGTGCCAGCAGCTTAGGGCGACTAGCGCCGTACAATGAGCAGTTCTTC.

The genes are TRBV7-8 and TRBJ1-5, with a weak D call TRBD1 (6 bases). Trimming removed 1 base at V and 3 bases at J, with 13 bases between. The CDR3 totals 16 residues. Germline lookup yields CDR1 SGHVS and CDR2 FQNEAQ. As DNA, the CDR3 is TGTGCCAGCAGCTTAGGGGGGACAAGGGCCAATCAGCCCCAGCATTTT. This sequence encodes CASSLGGTRANQPQHF.

J is TRBJ2-5 and V is TRBV5-1; D call uncertain. Deletions cut 0 bases from V and 1 base from J, with 10 bases between. From germline, CDR1 is SGHRS and CDR2 YFSETQ. The CDR3 is 15 amino acids. The CDR3 is CASSLGLGFQETQYF. Written as DNA, the CDR3 is TGCGCCAGCAGCTTGGGTCTGGGGTTCCAAGAGACCCAGTACTTC. The full variable domain, in which reference TRBV5-1 and TRBJ2-5 provide the parts outside the CDR3, is KAGVTQTPRYLIKTRGQQVTLSCSPISGHRSVSWYQQTPGQGLQFLFEYFSETQRNKGNFPGRFSGRQFSNSRSEMNVSTLELGDSALYLCASSLGLGFQETQYFGPGTRLLVL.

The V gene is TRBV5-1, the J gene TRBJ2-3; 11 bases map to TRBD2. Germline trimming cut 2 bases from V and 3 bases from J; bases unmatched to any gene: 5. This CDR3 spans 16 amino acids. Germline V CDR1 and CDR2: SGHRS, YFSETQ. The CDR3 loop reads CASSFSGRGGTDTQYF. Written as DNA, the CDR3 is TGCGCCAGCAGCTTTAGCGGGAGGGGAGGAACAGATACGCAGTATTTT.

This clone has only a few counts. CDR3 protein: CASSPTGRTEAFF. The CDR3 bases are TGCGCCAGCAGCCCGACAGGGCGGACTGAAGCTTTCTTT. This chain joins TRBV4-1 and TRBJ1-1; 7 nucleotides line up with TRBD1. J was trimmed by 5 bases and V by 4 bases; bases with no gene match: 4. This CDR3 is built from 13 residues. Germline CDR1 MGHRA, CDR2 YSYEKL.

The rearrangement uses TRBV10-2 and TRBJ2-2; D is possibly TRBD1 or TRBD2 (6 bases each). Germline V gene lookup returns CDR1 WSHSY and CDR2 SAAADI. CDR3 length: 13 residues. The V gene lost 6 bases and the J gene lost 9 bases, with 14 bases spanning the gap. In DNA, the CDR3 is TGCGCCAGCAGACTAGCCCAGGGGTGGGAGCTGTTTTTT. It specifies CASRLAQGWELFF.

The rearrangement uses TRBV7-8 and TRBJ2-7; D is unresolved. V lost 4 bases to trimming and J lost 5 bases, with 9 bases between them. Germline CDR1 SGHVS, CDR2 FQNEAQ. This CDR3 has 12 residues. CDR3 protein: CASSYTRDEQYF. The DNA of the CDR3 is TGTGCCAGCAGCTATACCCGGGACGAGCAGTACTTC.

The V call is TRBV7-2, the J call TRBJ1-1; D gene unclear. Germline V CDR1 and CDR2: SGHTA, FQGNSA. This CDR3 region has 16 residues. Trimming took 2 bases from V and 3 from J, leaving 16 bases between them. CDR3 in amino acids: CASSLIYMEQYTEAFF. In nucleotides, the CDR3 is TGTGCCAGCAGCTTAATCTATATGGAACAGTACACTGAAGCTTTCTTT.

This chain links TRBV7-8 with TRBJ1-5, with D possibly being TRBD1 (5 bases). Germline CDR1 reads SGHVS; CDR2 reads FQNEAQ. Trimming shortened V by 5 bases and J by 5 bases, and 13 bases separated the two germline ends. CDR3 size: 14 residues. The CDR3 region has the DNA TGTGCCAGCAGCGCGACACGGGGCGATCAGCCCCAGCATTTT. Protein product: CASSATRGDQPQHF.

This chain joins TRBV5-8 and TRBJ2-3; 10 bases line up with TRBD1. This CDR3 has 15 residues. V lost 2 bases and J lost 4; bases outside the gene matches: 4. Per the germline V gene, CDR1 is SGHTS and CDR2 is YDEGEE. CDR3 in amino acids: CASSFRDRGPDTQYF. DNA of the CDR3: TGTGCCAGCAGCTTCCGGGACAGGGGACCAGATACGCAGTATTTT. The full variable domain, rest sourced from reference TRBV5-8 and TRBJ2-3, is EAGVTQSPTHLIKTRGQQATLRCSPISGHTSVYWYQQALGLGLQFLLWYDEGEERNRGNFPPRFSGRQFPNYSSELNVNALELEDSALYLCASSFRDRGPDTQYFGPGTRLTVL.

This clone has a single count. This chain connects TRBV30 to TRBJ2-3, with D possibly TRBD2 on 5 matching bases. The ends were cut back, 1 base at V and 11 bases at J, with 19 bases in the middle. CDR1 and CDR2 from the germline V gene are GTSNPN and SVGIG (reference sequence). This CDR3 is built from 14 residues. The CDR3 DNA follows: TGTGCCTGGAGTGACCGAGGCGAGAGGGTGCGGCAGTATTTT. Its translation is CAWSDRGERVRQYF. Variable domain in full (rest from reference TRBV30 and TRBJ2-3): SQTIHQWPATLVQPVGSPLSLECTVEGTSNPNLYWYRQAAGRGLQLLFYSVGIGQISSEVPQNLSASRPQDRQFILSSKKLLLSDSGFYLCAWSDRGERVRQYFGPGTRLTVL.

The chain employs TRBV7-2 and TRBJ1-2; tentatively, D is TRBD1 (6 bases). Germline assignment: CDR1 SGHTA and CDR2 FQGNSA. This CDR3 region has 12 residues. V lost 6 bases to trimming and J lost 4 bases, with 9 bases between them. CDR3 nucleotide sequence: TGTGCCAGCAGTTGGGACATCTATGGCTACACCTTC. Its protein product is CASSWDIYGYTF.